This TCR beta chain was found in a study of blood T cells in healthy people across ages. The study's findings and limits: Older individuals had lower TCR beta diversity per million T cells (the decline was roughly linear). More naive CD4+ cells and higher diversity marked long-lived donors relative to aged donors.

The CDR3 contains 14 residues. Trimming pared 1 base from V and 4 bases from J, leaving 10 bases between. From germline, CDR1 is SGHTA and CDR2 FQGNSA. The use of a sample-barcoded 5' primer and a J-beta primer mix characterized a second PCR of roughly 6 to 11 cycles. Every cDNA was tagged by a template-switch adaptor with 12 random nucleotides. TCRdb processed the 5' RACE reads anew with MiXCR; each CDR3 protein has one entry. The table records fewer than 750,000 distinct CDR3 sequences, approximately 52% of them present only once. Per sample, extraction of total RNA gave at least 5.5 micrograms in every case. Worth noting for this clonotype: What it binds is unknown.

The genes are TRBV7-2 and TRBJ1-2; D not resolved. The clonotype originates from an elderly woman in good health. Input material: blood. The CDR3, as DNA: TGTGCCAGCAGCTTAGAGAGGACGCGCTATGGCTACACCTTC. It translates to CASSLERTRYGYTF.